A selection of T cell receptor beta chains follows, all from one sample in a study of blood T cells in healthy people across ages. From the 5' RACE reads, TCRdb called clonotypes with MiXCR, one entry per CDR3 protein. The table records some 790,000 distinct CDR3 sequences, 29% of them present only once. Sequenced input: blood. These receptors all stem from a woman of 80 years or more in good health. The CDR3 runs from the conserved cysteine through the conserved F or W. Each record gives: clone size, J gene, D gene, V gene, CDR3 DNA, CDR3 protein. D genes are given only for firm matches. Only part of the rows carry a size: once, few, many, or a class if the clone is expanded.

many	TRBJ1-4	NA	TRBV12-3/TRBV12-4	TGTGCCAGCAGTTTGGCCTTCTCAGAAAAACTGTTTTTT	CASSLAFSEKLFF
many	TRBJ2-3	NA	TRBV4-3	TGCGCCAGCAGCCAAGATCCTGGGAGCGGAGATACGCAGTATTTT	CASSQDPGSGDTQYF
many	TRBJ1-5	NA	TRBV27	TGTGCCAGCAGTTTATCGTTGGGGGATAGCAATCAGCCCCAGCATTTT	CASSLSLGDSNQPQHF
many	TRBJ2-1	NA	TRBV5-1	TGCGCCAGCAGCTTAAGAGCCGGGGCGGGCGCGGTGAATGAGCAGTTCTTC	CASSLRAGAGAVNEQFF
many	TRBJ1-2	NA	TRBV20-1	TGCAGTGCTAAAGGCTATGGCTACACCTTC	CSAKGYGYTF
NA	TRBJ2-1	TRBD1	TRBV29-1	TGCAGCGTAGGCGGACAGGGGGCGAGGAATGAGCAGTTCTTC	CSVGGQGARNEQFF
many	TRBJ2-7	NA	TRBV3-1	TGTGCCAGCAGCCAAAGTGTGGGCGAGCAGTACTTC	CASSQSVGEQYF
many	TRBJ2-1	NA	TRBV24-1	TGTGCCACCAGTGATGAAAACTCGTGGGGTAACGGAGAGCAGTTCTTC	CATSDENSWGNGEQFF
NA	TRBJ1-1	NA	TRBV18	TGTGCCAGCTCACCACGCGGGGTGGTGAACACTGAAGCTTTCTTT	CASSPRGVVNTEAFF
few	TRBJ2-1	NA	TRBV15	TGTGCCACCAGCGGCATGGGGAGCTCCTACAATGAGCAGTTCTTC	CATSGMGSSYNEQFF
NA	TRBJ2-1	NA	TRBV6-2/TRBV6-3	TGTGCCAGCAGTCCAGGGACGGAGTTTATGGACAATGAGCAGTTCTTC	CASSPGTEFMDNEQFF
NA	TRBJ1-6	NA	TRBV20-1	TGCAGTGCTAGAGCGGAGCAGTATGGTTCACCCCTCCACTTT	CSARAEQYGSPLHF
NA	TRBJ2-3	NA	TRBV30	TGTGCCTGGAGCGACACAGGGCGTAGGGCAGATACGCAGTATTTT	CAWSDTGRRADTQYF
NA	TRBJ2-2	NA	TRBV9	TGTGCCAGCAGCGGGAGGACATCCGCGAACACCGGGGAGCTGTTTTTT	CASSGRTSANTGELFF
few	TRBJ2-7	NA	TRBV3-1	TGTGCCAGCAGCCAAGGCAGGAGCTCCTACAATGAGCAGTACTTC	CASSQGRSSYNEQYF
NA	TRBJ2-3	NA	TRBV5-1	TGCGCCAGCAGCTATGGGGGGGCTACCCCAGATACGCAGTATTTT	CASSYGGATPDTQYF
NA	TRBJ1-5	NA	TRBV3-1	TGTGCCAGCAGCCAAGGCGGGACCCCCTTGCGCGATCAGCCCCAGCATTTT	CASSQGGTPLRDQPQHF
NA	TRBJ1-2	NA	TRBV2	TGTGCCAGCCCCGGGAGGGCAGTCAACTATGGCTACACCTTC	CASPGRAVNYGYTF
NA	TRBJ2-7	TRBD1	TRBV6-1	TGTGCCAGCAGGGGACAGCTAAATAATTACGAGCAGTACTTC	CASRGQLNNYEQYF
few	TRBJ2-6	NA	TRBV5-4	TGTGCCAGCAGCTTAAAAACGGGACCGTACTCTGGGGCCAACGTCCTGACTTTC	CASSLKTGPYSGANVLTF
many	TRBJ1-4	NA	TRBV20-1	TGCAGTGCTAGCGGTAGTGGGAGCGCTAAGGGAGAAAAACTGTTTTTT	CSASGSGSAKGEKLFF
few	TRBJ2-6	NA	TRBV7-6	TGTGCCAGCAGCTTAGTGGGTGACTCTGGGGCCAGCGTCCTGACTTTC	CASSLVGDSGASVLTF
many	TRBJ2-7	TRBD1	TRBV27	TGTGCCAGCAGCGCGGACAGGGGGGAGCAGTACTTC	CASSADRGEQYF
many	TRBJ2-1	NA	TRBV6-5	TGTGCCAGCAGTACCTCATCCTTCTACTCCTACAATGAGCAGTTCTTC	CASSTSSFYSYNEQFF
few	TRBJ1-1	NA	TRBV6-4	TGTGCCAGCAGAAAGGAGGGGAACACTGAAGCTTTCTTT	CASRKEGNTEAFF
few	TRBJ1-1	NA	TRBV9	TGTGCCAGCAGCCGTCCCGGGACGGGGGGGAAAGCTTTCTTT	CASSRPGTGGKAFF
NA	TRBJ1-4	NA	TRBV5-1	TGCGCCAGCAGCTTCCGGGTAGGGGCGACTAATGAAAAACTGTTTTTT	CASSFRVGATNEKLFF
many	TRBJ2-5	TRBD1	TRBV20-1	TGCAGTGCGCGAGAGGGACAGCTACAAGAGACCCAGTACTTC	CSAREGQLQETQYF
NA	TRBJ2-7	TRBD1	TRBV6-1	TGTGCCAGCAGTACCGGGACAGGGGTCGACGAGCAGTACTTC	CASSTGTGVDEQYF
few	TRBJ2-3	NA	TRBV6-2/TRBV6-3	TGTGCCAGCAGTTACTCGAGAGGGCGGGGATTCGTCACAGATACGCAGTATTTT	CASSYSRGRGFVTDTQYF
few	TRBJ2-7	NA	TRBV15	TGTGCCACCAGCAGAGATCTAAGCGGGCTAGAGTACGAGCAGTACTTC	CATSRDLSGLEYEQYF
NA	TRBJ2-5	TRBD2	TRBV28	TGTGCCAGCAGTGTCCGGGAGGGGCTACGAACGGAGACCCAGTACTTC	CASSVREGLRTETQYF
NA	TRBJ2-5	NA	TRBV7-2	TGCGCCAGCAGCCCCGTAGGGCTCGCAGTCGGTGCGAGGGAGACCCAGTACTTC	CASSPVGLAVGARETQYF
NA	TRBJ1-1	NA	TRBV5-5	TGTGCCAGCATCCCGCTTGGGGGGCGAGGGAACACTGAAGCTTTCTTT	CASIPLGGRGNTEAFF
NA	TRBJ1-2	NA	TRBV20-1	TGCAGTGTTCCCCTAGGGGCTGAAAACTATGGCTACACCTTC	CSVPLGAENYGYTF
few	TRBJ1-1	NA	TRBV6-1	TGTGCCAGCAGATCGATGGGACCCTCTGAAGCTTTCTTT	CASRSMGPSEAFF
NA	TRBJ1-2	NA	TRBV20-1	TGCAGTGCTAGAGCCGAGGGTTTGAACTATGGCTACACCTTC	CSARAEGLNYGYTF
NA	TRBJ2-1	TRBD1	TRBV7-6	TGTGCCAGCAGCTTGGACCCCCGGACAGGCTACGAGCAGTTCTTC	CASSLDPRTGYEQFF
few	TRBJ2-5	TRBD1	TRBV5-1	TGCGCCAGCAGCTGGCAGGGGGTCAAAGAGACCCAGTACTTC	CASSWQGVKETQYF
few	TRBJ2-3	NA	TRBV12-3/TRBV12-4	TGTGCCAGCAGTTTAGGGGACCTTGAAAGAACAGATGCGCAGTATTTT	CASSLGDLERTDAQYF
many	TRBJ1-2	NA	TRBV7-2	TGTGCCAGCAGCTTAGCGCAAGCGGGGGGTGGCTATGGCTACACCTTC	CASSLAQAGGGYGYTF
NA	TRBJ2-5	TRBD2	TRBV12-3/TRBV12-4	TGTGCCAGCAGTTTACGACTAGCGGGAGGGGCAGTGGTAGAGACCCAGTACTTC	CASSLRLAGGAVVETQYF
NA	TRBJ1-1	NA	TRBV20-1	TGCAGTGCTAGACTAAACACAGGGATCAACACTGAAGCTTTCTTT	CSARLNTGINTEAFF
NA	TRBJ2-1	TRBD2	TRBV7-6	TGTGCCAGCAGCTCGAACCTAGCGGCGCAGTTCTTC	CASSSNLAAQFF
few	TRBJ1-4	NA	TRBV6-5	TGTGCCAGCAGTTACAGACCGACATCAACTAATGAAAAACTGTTTTTT	CASSYRPTSTNEKLFF
NA	TRBJ1-2	TRBD1	TRBV18	TGTGCCAGCTCACGACGGGACAGGGGAGATGGCTACACCTTC	CASSRRDRGDGYTF
NA	TRBJ1-1	NA	TRBV7-9	TGTGCCAGCAGCTTAAGGGAGGACACTGAAGCTTTCTTT	CASSLREDTEAFF
NA	TRBJ2-7	TRBD2	TRBV15	TGTGCCACCAGCAGAGACCGCGGACTAGCTTCCTACGAGCAGTACTTC	CATSRDRGLASYEQYF
NA	TRBJ2-5	TRBD2	TRBV20-1	TGCAGTGCCACCAGCGGGGTAGGCGAGACCCAGTACTTC	CSATSGVGETQYF
NA	TRBJ1-4	NA	TRBV18	TGTGCCAGCTCACCATACCCGGGGCTGAAAGATGAAAAACTGTTTTTT	CASSPYPGLKDEKLFF
NA	TRBJ1-4	TRBD1	TRBV19	TGTGCCACCGGGACAGGGGTGGAGGAAAAACTGTTTTTT	CATGTGVEEKLFF
few	TRBJ2-5	TRBD2	TRBV29-1	TGCAGCGTTGAGGGCTCTAGACTAGCGGGGGCGGAGACCCGGTACTTC	CSVEGSRLAGAETRYF
NA	TRBJ2-6	NA	TRBV5-1	TGCGCCAGCAGCTTGGGGGGCACTGGGGCCAACGTCCTGAACTTC	CASSLGGTGANVLNF